This TCR beta chain was found in a study of graft-versus-host responses after intestinal transplantation (dated by TCRdb to the early 2020s). Some background on the complete study: Recipients received multivisceral, liver-intestinal, or isolated intestinal transplants. After intestinal transplantation, graft-versus-host and host-versus-graft alloreactive T cell clones in the graft, circulation and bone marrow were tracked using bulk TCR-beta CDR3 sequencing. A cohort of some 24 intestinal transplant recipients, including one retransplant, was enrolled, and a few patients lacking pretransplant specimens were excluded. Alloreactive clones were identified by sequencing pre-transplant mixed lymphocyte reaction products and comparing them with unstimulated pre-transplant donor and recipient T cells. Instead of going to the commercial service, samples from three later patients were sequenced in-house on an Illumina MiSeq and processed with MiXCR. Every recipient was given anti-thymocyte globulin induction, followed by approximately 3 years of maintenance tacrolimus and steroids. Donor T cell macrochimerism was defined as a peak of at least 4% donor T cells among recipient peripheral blood mononuclear cells.

The paper as a whole reports these results and caveats: Conclusions were limited by the relatively low number and heterogeneity of intestinal transplant patients. High GvH to HvG T cell clonal ratios were observed in the allografts of patients with donor T cell macrochimerism. GvH clones were detected in recipient bone marrow, and some appeared earlier in ileal mucosa or blood, consistent with an intestinal mucosal origin. Early after transplant, peak levels of circulating GvH clones were found to be associated with declines in HvG clones.

Read against the paper, the sample's time point label means: cells obtained before transplantation from donor or recipient. CD3+CD4+ and CD3+CD8+ populations were FACS-sorted from unstimulated pre-transplant donor and recipient cells taken from spleen or lymph nodes. CDR1 and CDR2 (MNHNS, SASEGT) derive from the germline V gene. The V end gives up 4 bases and the J end 10 bases, leaving 8 bases in the junction not matched to a gene. The cysteine opens and the phenylalanine closes a CDR3 of 15 amino acids. CDR3 DNA is the only sequence kept; it has 45 bases, read in frame from the first base. Libraries were built with the immunoSEQ multiplex PCR assay. For most patients, genomic DNA was isolated with the Qiagen DNeasy Blood and Tissue Kit and shipped frozen to Adaptive Biotechnologies for TCR sequencing. For most patients, high-throughput TCR-beta CDR3 sequencing of genomic DNA was performed by Adaptive Biotechnologies. Concerning the study's data processing: TCR sequencing data for roughly 17 patients were retrieved from Adaptive's ImmunoSEQ software; a few other patients were processed with MiXCR and VDJtools. CD4 versus CD8 sorting errors were corrected by removing sequences found in both subsets at a frequency ratio below 5:1. CDR3 nucleotide sequences shared by donor and recipient were removed because the origin of these sequences could not be assigned. At least 2-fold expansion over unstimulated cells and a minimum CFSE-low frequency of 0.002% (template counts) or 0.001% (read counts) were required for clones to be classified as alloreactive. A clone was considered mappable if detected in the sequenced pre-transplant spleen, lymph node, or MLR CFSE-low populations of the donor or recipient. The cumulative frequency of alloreactive clones was calculated as a percentage of all sequences, weighted by copy number. The clones in this table, taken by TCRdb from immuneACCESS, are in-frame only. Not every clone is retained; where verified, under half of the shortfall comes from an unresolved V gene, and the cause of the rest is unknown. That table is the source of V, J and clone size, and D and trimming were worked out from the DNA. The sample table records more than 85,000 clones; around 92% of these occur just once. The biggest ten clones account for about 0.07% of the sample.

Concerning this clone: Its specific antigen is unknown. No base qualities exist here, and no much larger clone lies one base off it.

This sequence was found in a human donor who was the organ donor for an intestinal transplant. Specimen: unstimulated CD8+ T cells sorted from spleen or lymph node cells, collected before transplant. This receptor chain uses TRBV6-1 and TRBJ1-6; 9 junctional bases match TRBD1. The CDR3 reads CASSGGQGIWSPLHF. The bases read TGTGCCAGCAGTGGGGGACAGGGAATATGGTCACCCCTCCACTTT.